This TCR beta chain originates from a study of monozygotic twins with inflammatory bowel disease. The CDR3 consists of 16 residues. In germline, CDR1 is LGHNA, CDR2 YSLEER. Used for each TCR library was 3500 ng of total RNA. For each CDR3 protein, TCRdb gives one entry from its re-call of the 5' RACE reads, without DNA. The sample data list about 380,000 distinct CDR3 sequences. This chain uses TRBV4-3 with TRBJ2-2; the D gene TCRdb calls, TRBD1, cannot be checked with no DNA. Sample: blood. This clonotype originated in a human donor with ulcerative colitis or Crohn's disease, or a healthy co-twin of an affected twin (not recorded which). This CDR3 is CASSPTPGQGIGELFF.